The 5 T cell receptor beta chains in this list originate from one sample, sequenced in a study of cytomegalovirus exposure and HLA in healthy donors. The PCR was carried out with 60 Vbeta primers and 13 Jbeta primers. Using immunoSEQ multiplex PCR, the repertoire was profiled, and TCRdb retains in-frame clones only, with some absent. Of some 140,000 clones listed, more than 70% are singletons. The sample comprised PBMCs. Receptors were obtained from a man aged 35 to 55 in good health and CMV-seronegative.

The J gene is TRBJ1-1, the V gene TRBV11-2, with 9 bases matching TRBD1. There are 15 residues in the CDR3. Germline assignment: CDR1 SGHAT and CDR2 FQNNGV. V was pared by 1 base and J by 5 bases, with 5 bases of the junction left unmatched. CDR3 nucleotides: TGTGCCAGCAGCTTAGGGGGACAGGGAACGACTGAAGCTTTCTTT. It encodes CASSLGGQGTTEAFF. Together with reference TRBV11-2 and TRBJ1-1, the CDR3 gives the full variable domain: EAGVAQSPRYKIIEKRQSVAFWCNPISGHATLYWYQQILGQGPKLLIQFQNNGVVDDSQLPKDRFSAERLKGVDSTLKIQPAKLEDSAVYLCASSLGGQGTTEAFFGQGTRLTVV.

The chain employs TRBV2 and TRBJ2-7, with TRBD1 matching 9 bases. V lost 2 bases and J lost 8; bases outside the gene matches: 10. Germline V gene data show CDR1 as SNHLY and CDR2 as FYNNEI. This CDR3 is built from 15 residues. CDR3 nucleotide sequence: TGTGCCAGCAGTGAATTCCGGGACAGGGCTTTTAAGCAGTACTTC. As protein: CASSEFRDRAFKQYF.

V and J are TRBV6-1 and TRBJ2-5; tentatively, D is TRBD2 (5 bases). Per germline, CDR1 MNHNS and CDR2 SASEGT. Trimming pared 8 bases from V and 2 bases from J, leaving 15 bases between. The CDR3 extends over 14 amino acids. For the CDR3, the DNA is TGTGCCAGCTCTGAGGGCCCGTGGCAAGAGACCCAGTACTTC. Translation gives CASSEGPWQETQYF.

The rearrangement uses TRBV7-2 and TRBJ1-1, with 7 bases matching TRBD1. CDR1 and CDR2 (germline): SGHTA, FQGNSA. The CDR3 is 16 residues long. V lost 5 bases and J lost 1; bases outside the gene matches: 10. Here the CDR3 DNA reads TGTGCCAGCAGCCCCAGTTCGGGACAGAAGAACACTGAAGCTTTCTTT. Translated: CASSPSSGQKNTEAFF. Filled out from reference TRBV7-2 and TRBJ1-1, the complete variable domain reads GAGVSQSPSNKVTEKGKDVELRCDPISGHTALYWYRQSLGQGLEFLIYFQGNSAPDKSGLPSDRFSAERTGGSVSTLTIQRTQQEDSAVYLCASSPSSGQKNTEAFFGQGTRLTVV.

The chain links TRBV7-2 to TRBJ1-1, with a tentative D call TRBD1 (5 bases). Germline values: CDR1 SGHTA, CDR2 FQGNSA. This CDR3 comprises 13 residues. Trimming stripped 5 bases from V and 4 bases from J, with 11 bases between. The DNA of the CDR3 is TGTGCCAGCAGCCCCCAGGGTTTCACTGAAGCTTTCTTT. Translating it yields CASSPQGFTEAFF.